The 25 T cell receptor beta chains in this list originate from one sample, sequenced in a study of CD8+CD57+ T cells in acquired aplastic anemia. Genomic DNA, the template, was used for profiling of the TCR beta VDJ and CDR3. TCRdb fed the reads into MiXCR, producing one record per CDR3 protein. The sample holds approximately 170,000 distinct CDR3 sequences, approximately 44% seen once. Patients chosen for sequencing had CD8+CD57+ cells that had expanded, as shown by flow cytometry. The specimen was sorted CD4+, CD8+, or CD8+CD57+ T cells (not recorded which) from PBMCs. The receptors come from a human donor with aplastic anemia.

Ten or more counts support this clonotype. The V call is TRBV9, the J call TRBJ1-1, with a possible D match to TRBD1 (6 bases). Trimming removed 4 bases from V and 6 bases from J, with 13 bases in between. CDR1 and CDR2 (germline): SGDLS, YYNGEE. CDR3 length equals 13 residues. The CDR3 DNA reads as TGTGCCAGCAGCCCAGGGGAGAAGGCTGAAGCTTTCTTT. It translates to CASSPGEKAEAFF.

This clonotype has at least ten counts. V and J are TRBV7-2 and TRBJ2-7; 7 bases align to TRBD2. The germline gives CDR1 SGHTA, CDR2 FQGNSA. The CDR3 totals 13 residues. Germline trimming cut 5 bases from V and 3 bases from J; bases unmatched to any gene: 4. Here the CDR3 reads CASSRGEVYEQYF. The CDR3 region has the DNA TGTGCCAGCAGCCGGGGGGAGGTCTACGAGCAGTACTTC.

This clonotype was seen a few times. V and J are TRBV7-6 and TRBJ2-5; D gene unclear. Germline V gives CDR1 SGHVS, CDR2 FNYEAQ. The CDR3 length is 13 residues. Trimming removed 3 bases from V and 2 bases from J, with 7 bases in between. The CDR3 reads CASSLSAQETQYF. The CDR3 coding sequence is TGTGCCAGCAGCTTGTCAGCTCAAGAGACCCAGTACTTC. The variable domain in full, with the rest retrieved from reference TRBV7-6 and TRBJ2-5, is GAGVSQSPRYKVTKRGQDVALRCDPISGHVSLYWYRQALGQGPEFLTYFNYEAQQDKSGLPNDRFSAERPEGSISTLTIQRTEQRDSAMYRCASSLSAQETQYFGPGTRLLVL.

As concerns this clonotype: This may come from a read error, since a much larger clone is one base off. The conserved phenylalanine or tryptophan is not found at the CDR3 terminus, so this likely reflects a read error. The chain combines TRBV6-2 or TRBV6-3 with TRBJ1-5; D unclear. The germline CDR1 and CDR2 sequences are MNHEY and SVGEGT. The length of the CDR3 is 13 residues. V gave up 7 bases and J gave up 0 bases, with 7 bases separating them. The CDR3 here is CASKRDSNQPQHL. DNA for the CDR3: TGTGCCAGCAAGAGGGATAGCAATCAGCCCCAGCATCTT.

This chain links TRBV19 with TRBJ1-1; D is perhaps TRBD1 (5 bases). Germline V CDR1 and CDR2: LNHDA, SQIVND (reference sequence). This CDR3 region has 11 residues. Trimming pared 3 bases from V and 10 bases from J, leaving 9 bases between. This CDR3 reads CASSIRGGAFF. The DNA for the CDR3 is TGTGCCAGTAGTATCCGGGGGGGAGCTTTCTTT.

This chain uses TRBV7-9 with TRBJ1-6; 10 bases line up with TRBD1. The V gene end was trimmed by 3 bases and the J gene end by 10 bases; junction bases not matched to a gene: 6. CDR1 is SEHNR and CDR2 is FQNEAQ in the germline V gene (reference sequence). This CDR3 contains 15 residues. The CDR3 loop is CASSLGTGEQSPLHF. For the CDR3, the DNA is TGTGCCAGCAGCTTGGGGACAGGGGAACAGTCACCCCTCCACTTT. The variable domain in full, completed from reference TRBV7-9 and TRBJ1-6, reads DTGVSQNPRHKITKRGQNVTFRCDPISEHNRLYWYRQTLGQGPEFLTYFQNEAQLEKSRLLSDRFSAERPKGSFSTLEIQRTEQGDSAMYLCASSLGTGEQSPLHFGNGTRLTVT.

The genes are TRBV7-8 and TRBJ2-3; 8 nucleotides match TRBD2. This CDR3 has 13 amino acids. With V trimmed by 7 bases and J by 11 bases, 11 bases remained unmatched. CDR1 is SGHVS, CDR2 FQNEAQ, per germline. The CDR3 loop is CASTQSGSHEQYF. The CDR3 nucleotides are TGTGCCAGCACTCAAAGCGGGAGCCATGAGCAGTATTTT.

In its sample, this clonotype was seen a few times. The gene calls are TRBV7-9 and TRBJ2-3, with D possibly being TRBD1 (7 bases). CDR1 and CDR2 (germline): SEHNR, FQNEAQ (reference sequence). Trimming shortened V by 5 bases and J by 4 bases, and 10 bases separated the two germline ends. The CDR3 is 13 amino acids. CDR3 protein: CASSQGGADTQYF. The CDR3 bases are TGTGCCAGCAGCCAGGGGGGCGCAGATACGCAGTATTTT.

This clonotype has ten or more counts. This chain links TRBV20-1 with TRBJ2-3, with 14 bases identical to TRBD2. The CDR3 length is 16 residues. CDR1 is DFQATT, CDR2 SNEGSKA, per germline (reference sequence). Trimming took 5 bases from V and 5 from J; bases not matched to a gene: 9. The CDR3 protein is CSASRTSGGRGDTQYF. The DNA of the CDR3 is TGCAGTGCTTCCCGGACTAGCGGGGGGCGGGGAGATACGCAGTATTTT.

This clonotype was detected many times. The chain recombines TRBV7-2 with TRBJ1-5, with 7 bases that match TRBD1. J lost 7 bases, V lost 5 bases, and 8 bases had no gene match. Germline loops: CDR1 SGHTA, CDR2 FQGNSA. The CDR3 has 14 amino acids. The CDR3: CASSIRQGGQPQHF. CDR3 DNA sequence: TGTGCCAGCAGCATAAGACAGGGTGGGCAGCCCCAGCATTTT.

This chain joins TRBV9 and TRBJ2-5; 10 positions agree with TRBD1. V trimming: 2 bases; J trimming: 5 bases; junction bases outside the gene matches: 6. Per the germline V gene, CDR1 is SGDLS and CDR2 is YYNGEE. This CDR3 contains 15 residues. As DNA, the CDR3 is TGTGCCAGCAGCGTCACGGGACAGGGGTGGGAGACCCAGTACTTC. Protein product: CASSVTGQGWETQYF.

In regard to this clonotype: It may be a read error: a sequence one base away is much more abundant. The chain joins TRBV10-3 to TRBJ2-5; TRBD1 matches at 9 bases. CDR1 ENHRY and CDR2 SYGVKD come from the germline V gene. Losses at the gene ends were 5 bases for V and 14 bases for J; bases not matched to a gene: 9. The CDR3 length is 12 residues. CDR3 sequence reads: CAISFVQGALYF. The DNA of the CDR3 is TGTGCCATCAGTTTCGTACAGGGGGCGCTTTACTTC.

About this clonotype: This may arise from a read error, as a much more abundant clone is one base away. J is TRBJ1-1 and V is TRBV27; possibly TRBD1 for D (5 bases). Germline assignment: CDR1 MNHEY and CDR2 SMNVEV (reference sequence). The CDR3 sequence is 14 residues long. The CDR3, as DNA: TGTGCCAGCAGTCGATCAGGGTCCCACACTGAAGCTTCCTTT. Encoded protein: CASSRSGSHTEASF.

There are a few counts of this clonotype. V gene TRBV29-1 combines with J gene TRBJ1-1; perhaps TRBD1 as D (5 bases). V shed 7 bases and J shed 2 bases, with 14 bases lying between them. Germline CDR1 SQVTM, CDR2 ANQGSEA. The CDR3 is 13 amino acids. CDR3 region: CSGAGRTNTEAFF. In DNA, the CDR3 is TGCAGCGGCGCGGGACGGACAAACACTGAAGCTTTCTTT.

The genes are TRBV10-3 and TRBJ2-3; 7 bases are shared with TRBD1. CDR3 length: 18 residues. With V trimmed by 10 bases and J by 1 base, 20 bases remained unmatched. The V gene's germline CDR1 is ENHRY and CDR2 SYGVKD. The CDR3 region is CASSRTTATGTRTDTQYF. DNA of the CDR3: TGTGCCAGCTCCCGGACCACCGCGACAGGGACCCGCACAGATACGCAGTATTTT.

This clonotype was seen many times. CDR3 residues: CSARDPGLNGYTF. CDR3 in DNA: TGCAGTGCTAGAGACCCAGGGTTAAATGGCTACACCTTC. V and J are TRBV20-1 and TRBJ1-2; D possibly corresponds to TRBD1 (5 bases). CDR3 size: 13 residues. V was pared by 0 bases and J by 6 bases, with 11 bases between. CDR1 and CDR2 (germline): DFQATT, SNEGSKA (reference sequence).

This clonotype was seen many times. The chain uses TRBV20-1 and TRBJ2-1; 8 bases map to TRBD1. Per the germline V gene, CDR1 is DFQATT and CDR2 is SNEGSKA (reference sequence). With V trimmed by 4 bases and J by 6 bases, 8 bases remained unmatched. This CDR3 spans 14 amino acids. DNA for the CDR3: TGCAGTGCTACGGACAGGGTGGTTCGCAATGAGCAGTTCTTC. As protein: CSATDRVVRNEQFF.

This CDR3 reads CATSSEGLEQYF. CDR3 nucleotides: TGTGCCACCAGCAGTGAGGGCCTCGAGCAGTACTTC. V and J are TRBV15 and TRBJ2-7; TRBD2 might be the D (5 bases). V was trimmed by 3 bases and J by 6 bases, leaving 9 bases between them. CDR1 and CDR2 from the germline V gene are LNHNV and YYDKDF (reference sequence). This CDR3 has 12 amino acids.

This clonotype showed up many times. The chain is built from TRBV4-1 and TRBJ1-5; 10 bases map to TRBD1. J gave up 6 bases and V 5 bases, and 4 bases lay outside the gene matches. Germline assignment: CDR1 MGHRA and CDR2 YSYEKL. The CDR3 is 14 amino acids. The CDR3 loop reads CASSDRGPVQPQHF. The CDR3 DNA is TGCGCCAGCAGCGACAGGGGGCCGGTTCAGCCCCAGCATTTT.

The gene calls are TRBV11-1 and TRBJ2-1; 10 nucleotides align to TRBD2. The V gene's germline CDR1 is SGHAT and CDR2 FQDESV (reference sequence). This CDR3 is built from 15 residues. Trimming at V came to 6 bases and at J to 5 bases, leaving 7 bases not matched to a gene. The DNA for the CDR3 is TGTGCCAGCAGTTCTAGCGGGGGCCTTAACAATGAGCAGTTCTTC. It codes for CASSSSGGLNNEQFF.

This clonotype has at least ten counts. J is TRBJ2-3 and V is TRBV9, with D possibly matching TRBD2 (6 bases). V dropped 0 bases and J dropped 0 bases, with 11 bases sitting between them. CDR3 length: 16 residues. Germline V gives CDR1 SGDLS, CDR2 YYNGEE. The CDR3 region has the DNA TGTGCCAGCAGCGTAGTGGGGAGCGGGAGCACAGATACGCAGTATTTT. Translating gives CASSVVGSGSTDTQYF.

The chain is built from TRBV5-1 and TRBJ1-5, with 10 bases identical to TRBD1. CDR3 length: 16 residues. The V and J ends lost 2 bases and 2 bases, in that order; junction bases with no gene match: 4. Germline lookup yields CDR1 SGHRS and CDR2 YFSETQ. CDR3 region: CASSLGDRGGNQPQHF. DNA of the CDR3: TGCGCCAGCAGCTTAGGGGACAGGGGAGGCAATCAGCCCCAGCATTTT. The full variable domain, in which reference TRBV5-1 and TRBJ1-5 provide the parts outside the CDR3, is KAGVTQTPRYLIKTRGQQVTLSCSPISGHRSVSWYQQTPGQGLQFLFEYFSETQRNKGNFPGRFSGRQFSNSRSEMNVSTLELGDSALYLCASSLGDRGGNQPQHFGDGTRLSIL.

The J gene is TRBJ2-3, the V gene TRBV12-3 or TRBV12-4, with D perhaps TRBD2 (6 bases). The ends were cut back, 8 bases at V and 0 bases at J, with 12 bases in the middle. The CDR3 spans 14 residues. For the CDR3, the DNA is TGTGCCAGCGCTCTAGCGATAAGCACAGATACGCAGTATTTT. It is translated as CASALAISTDTQYF.

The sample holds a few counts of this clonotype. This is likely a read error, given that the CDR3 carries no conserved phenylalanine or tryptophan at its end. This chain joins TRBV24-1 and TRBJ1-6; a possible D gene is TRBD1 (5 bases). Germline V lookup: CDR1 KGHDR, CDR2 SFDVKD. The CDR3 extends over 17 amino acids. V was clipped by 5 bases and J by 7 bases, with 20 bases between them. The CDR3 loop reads CATSGRDGQGENSPLHS. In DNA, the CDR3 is TGTGCCACCAGTGGCCGAGACGGCCAAGGGGAAAATTCACCCCTCCACTCT.

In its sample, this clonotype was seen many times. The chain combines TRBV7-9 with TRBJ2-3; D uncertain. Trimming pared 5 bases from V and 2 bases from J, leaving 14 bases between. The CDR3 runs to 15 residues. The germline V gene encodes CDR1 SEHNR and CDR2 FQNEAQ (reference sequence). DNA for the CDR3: TGTGCCAGCAGCCCCCGCTTCTCAACCACAGATACGCAGTATTTT. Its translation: CASSPRFSTTDTQYF. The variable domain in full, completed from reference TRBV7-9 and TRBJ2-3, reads DTGVSQNPRHKITKRGQNVTFRCDPISEHNRLYWYRQTLGQGPEFLTYFQNEAQLEKSRLLSDRFSAERPKGSFSTLEIQRTEQGDSAMYLCASSPRFSTTDTQYFGPGTRLTVL.